A single sample gave rise to the 7 T cell receptor beta chains below, sequenced in a study of neurological immune-mediated disorders. TCRdb used MiXCR to reprocess the 5' RACE reads, holding one entry per CDR3 protein. The sample lists 55,000 to 65,000 distinct CDR3 sequences, around 3.8% occurring once. Sequenced sample: PBMCs. These TCRs come from a woman in her forties or fifties with multiple sclerosis.

This clonotype was seen repeatedly, ten times or more. The chain is built from TRBV29-1 and TRBJ2-7; D is ambiguous. The CDR3 totals 11 residues. The V end was cut by 4 bases, the J end by 3 bases, with 7 bases between. In germline, CDR1 is SQVTM, CDR2 ANQGSEA. The CDR3 protein is CSVGFNYEQYF. CDR3 nucleotides: TGCAGCGTTGGTTTTAACTACGAGCAGTACTTC.

This clonotype appeared many times. This rearrangement joins TRBV5-1 to TRBJ2-1; 7 positions match TRBD2. Germline V gives CDR1 SGHRS, CDR2 YFSETQ. This CDR3 has 14 residues. Trimming cost V 0 bases and J 8 bases; bases outside gene matches: 5. CDR3 amino acids: CASSLEYRGDEQFF. The CDR3 DNA reads TGCGCCAGCAGCTTGGAATATCGGGGGGATGAGCAGTTCTTC.

There are a few counts of this clonotype. The junction does not match germline at one end; this may be a read error. This chain uses TRBV24-1 with TRBJ1-5, with D possibly matching TRBD1 (5 bases). The germline V gene has CDR1 KGHDR and CDR2 SFDVKD. The CDR3 extends over 15 amino acids. CDR3 DNA sequence: TGTGCCACCAGTGACGCAGGGACCGAGAATCAGCCCCAGAATTTT. Translating it yields CATSDAGTENQPQNF.

This clonotype was counted at least ten times. V gene TRBV12-3 or TRBV12-4 combines with J gene TRBJ1-2; 8 bases align to TRBD1. There are 16 residues in the CDR3. Germline trimming cut 6 bases from V and 3 bases from J; bases unmatched to any gene: 12. CDR3 region: CASSAKGQALHYGYTF. CDR3 nucleotide sequence: TGTGCCAGCAGCGCGAAGGGACAGGCCCTCCACTATGGCTACACCTTC.

This clonotype was seen many times. The CDR3 sequence: CASSLEERAGAQTQYF. As DNA, the CDR3 is TGTGCCAGCAGCTTAGAAGAAAGAGCGGGAGCCCAGACCCAGTACTTC. The chain uses TRBV11-1 and TRBJ2-5; TRBD2 agrees at 8 bases. The J segment lost 6 bases and the V segment lost 1 base, leaving 10 bases of the junction unmatched. This CDR3 has 16 amino acids. Germline V gene lookup returns CDR1 SGHAT and CDR2 FQDESV (reference sequence).

This clonotype has a count of ten or more. CDR3 sequence reads: CASRQGMNTEAFF. The CDR3 region has the DNA TGTGCCAGCAGGCAGGGAATGAACACTGAAGCTTTCTTT. V gene TRBV28 combines with J gene TRBJ1-1; tentative D call: TRBD1 (5 bases). Germline values: CDR1 MDHEN, CDR2 SYDVKM. This CDR3 contains 13 residues. With 6 bases removed from V and 0 bases from J, the gap between germline ends came to 8 bases.

This chain links TRBV20-1 with TRBJ1-1; unclear D gene. Trimming removed 6 bases at V and 5 bases at J, with 13 bases between. Germline V gene lookup returns CDR1 DFQATT and CDR2 SNEGSKA (reference sequence). This CDR3 spans 12 amino acids. For the CDR3, the DNA is TGCAGTGCCCGGAAAAGGGAGACTGAAGCTTTCTTT. The encoded protein is CSARKRETEAFF.